The next 15 T cell receptor beta chains were all read from a single sample in a study of blood T cells in healthy people across ages. Next came a second PCR, run for roughly 7 to 12 cycles, which used a sample-barcoded 5' primer along with a J-beta primer mix. TCRdb re-called the 5' RACE reads through MiXCR, storing one row per CDR3 protein. The sample lists about 290,000 distinct CDR3 sequences; roughly 26% were seen once. The specimen was blood. The receptors derive from a woman aged 70-85 years in good health.

In DNA form, the CDR3 reads TGTGCCAGCAACGTACAGGGCCTCCTAGCTAACTATGGCTACACCTTC. Translated: CASNVQGLLANYGYTF. The V and J genes are TRBV12-3 or TRBV12-4 and TRBJ1-2, with D possibly matching TRBD1 (6 bases). The CDR3 loop spans 16 amino acids. Trimming took 7 bases from V and 0 from J, leaving 18 bases between them.

J is TRBJ1-1 and V is TRBV20-1; D gene unclear. The CDR3 sequence is 13 residues long. V lost 1 base, J lost 6 bases, and 12 bases lay in between. Germline V CDR1 and CDR2: DFQATT, SNEGSKA (reference sequence). In nucleotides, the CDR3 is TGCAGTGCTAGAGGTGGAGGAATCCCTGAAGCTTTCTTT. Its translation is CSARGGGIPEAFF.

This chain joins TRBV15 and TRBJ2-5; 10 bases match TRBD1. The CDR3 sequence is 16 residues long. With 3 bases clipped from V and 3 bases from J, the junction kept 7 bases outside the gene matches. Germline lookup yields CDR1 LNHNV and CDR2 YYDKDF (reference sequence). The CDR3 reads CATSSSPGTGEETQYF. The CDR3 coding sequence is TGTGCCACCAGCAGTAGCCCCGGGACAGGGGAAGAGACCCAGTACTTC.

This clonotype has only a few counts. This chain connects TRBV28 to TRBJ1-5; weak D call: TRBD1 (6 bases). Germline assignment: CDR1 MDHEN and CDR2 SYDVKM. The V end lost 4 bases, the J end lost 6 bases, and 19 bases lay between the germline ends. This CDR3 spans 16 amino acids. CDR3 region: CASSSGGGGGGQPQHF. Here the CDR3 DNA reads TGTGCCAGCAGTTCCGGCGGGGGTGGGGGCGGTCAGCCCCAGCATTTT.

This clonotype was detected only a few times. The DNA of the CDR3 is TGTGCCAGCTCACCCAACCATGGAAAGGATGAGCAGTTCTTC. Protein sequence: CASSPNHGKDEQFF. This rearrangement joins TRBV18 to TRBJ2-1; D unresolved. Germline V gives CDR1 KGHSH, CDR2 LQKENI. CDR3 length: 14 residues. Deletions cut 3 bases from V and 8 bases from J, with 14 bases between.

This clonotype was seen more than once but under ten times. The chain couples TRBV5-5 to TRBJ1-5, with no clear D. CDR3 size: 13 residues. Per germline, CDR1 SGHKS and CDR2 YYEKEE (reference sequence). V was trimmed by 4 bases and J by 5 bases, leaving 10 bases between them. CDR3 in DNA: TGTGCCAGCAGCCCCGACATAGATCAGCCCCAGCATTTT. Translation: CASSPDIDQPQHF.

The rearrangement uses TRBV2 and TRBJ2-1; 11 bases align to TRBD2. The V gene end was trimmed by 8 bases and the J gene end by 2 bases; junction bases not matched to a gene: 14. Germline assignment: CDR1 SNHLY and CDR2 FYNNEI. There are 18 residues in the CDR3. CDR3 region: CASSPGTSGQRTYNEQFF. The CDR3 region has the DNA TGTGCCAGCTCCCCCGGGACTAGCGGCCAGAGGACCTACAATGAGCAGTTCTTC.

This clonotype has more than one count but fewer than ten. The chain carries TRBV28 and TRBJ2-3, with 9 bases aligning to TRBD2. Germline CDR1 MDHEN, CDR2 SYDVKM. J gave up 9 bases and V 3 bases, and 7 bases lay outside the gene matches. The CDR3 consists of 14 residues. For the CDR3, the DNA is TGTGCCAGCAGTTTCCGAAGCGGGGGGAGGACGCAGTATTTT. The encoded protein is CASSFRSGGRTQYF. The full variable domain, completed using reference TRBV28 and TRBJ2-3, is DVKVTQSSRYLVKRTGEKVFLECVQDMDHENMFWYRQDPGLGLRLIYFSYDVKMKEKGDIPEGYSVSREKKERFSLILESASTNQTSMYLCASSFRSGGRTQYFGPGTRLTVL.

This sequence joins TRBV9 and TRBJ2-2; D unresolved. Germline V gene data show CDR1 as SGDLS and CDR2 as YYNGEE. The V end was cut by 4 bases, the J end by 4 bases, with 11 bases between. The CDR3 sequence is 14 residues long. CDR3 loop: CASSFGLFTGELFF. The CDR3 DNA reads TGTGCCAGCAGCTTCGGGCTCTTCACCGGGGAGCTGTTTTTT.

This chain uses TRBV28 with TRBJ1-1, with TRBD1 as a possible D gene (6 bases). Germline CDR1 is MDHEN and CDR2 is SYDVKM. The CDR3 extends over 12 amino acids. For the CDR3, the DNA is TGTACCACCCTACAGGGTTGGACTGAAGCTTTCTTT. This gives the protein CTTLQGWTEAFF.

The chain joins TRBV7-9 to TRBJ2-1; D is perhaps TRBD1 (6 bases). Germline loops: CDR1 SEHNR, CDR2 FQNEAQ (reference sequence). The ends were cut back, 5 bases at V and 6 bases at J, with 14 bases in the middle. The CDR3 loop spans 14 amino acids. CDR3 protein: CASSPRTDINEQFF. The CDR3 DNA reads TGTGCCAGCAGCCCACGGACAGACATCAATGAGCAGTTCTTC. Together with reference TRBV7-9 and TRBJ2-1, the CDR3 gives the full variable domain: DTGVSQNPRHKITKRGQNVTFRCDPISEHNRLYWYRQTLGQGPEFLTYFQNEAQLEKSRLLSDRFSAERPKGSFSTLEIQRTEQGDSAMYLCASSPRTDINEQFFGPGTRLTVL.

The rearrangement uses TRBV28 and TRBJ2-3; TRBD2 matches at 7 bases. CDR3 length equals 17 residues. V was clipped by 5 bases and J by 5 bases; unmatched bases: 16. The germline V gene has CDR1 MDHEN and CDR2 SYDVKM. CDR3 sequence (DNA): TGTGCCAGCAGTCCCCTCGGGCTAGCGGAAAACAAAGATACGCAGTATTTT. It translates to CASSPLGLAENKDTQYF.

This chain links TRBV29-1 with TRBJ2-5; D may be TRBD2 (5 bases). The J call is doubtful: the DNA matches TRBJ2-1 better. The CDR3 has 12 residues. Germline CDR1 SQVTM, CDR2 ANQGSEA. CDR3 DNA: TGCAGCGTTGTCCGCGGAGCGGCTGAGCAGTTCTTC. It encodes CSVVRGAAEQFF.

This clonotype was seen a handful of times. The V gene is TRBV28, the J gene TRBJ2-5; 8 bases match TRBD1. The end of the DNA fits TRBJ2-1 better, so the J call may be wrong. CDR1 is MDHEN and CDR2 is SYDVKM in the germline V gene. The CDR3 contains 16 residues. As DNA, the CDR3 is TGTGCCAGCAGTAGGATAGGACAGGGCTTTTTCGATGAGCAGTTCTTC. Translated: CASSRIGQGFFDEQFF.

The chain links TRBV7-6 to TRBJ2-3; 8 bases agree with TRBD1. The V gene's germline CDR1 is SGHVS and CDR2 FNYEAQ. This CDR3 has 17 amino acids. The V segment lost 5 bases and the J segment 0 bases; nucleotides outside the gene matches: 10. CDR3 residues: CASSRRDRTSSTDTQYF. CDR3 DNA: TGTGCCAGCAGCCGCCGGGACAGGACATCTAGCACAGATACGCAGTATTTT.